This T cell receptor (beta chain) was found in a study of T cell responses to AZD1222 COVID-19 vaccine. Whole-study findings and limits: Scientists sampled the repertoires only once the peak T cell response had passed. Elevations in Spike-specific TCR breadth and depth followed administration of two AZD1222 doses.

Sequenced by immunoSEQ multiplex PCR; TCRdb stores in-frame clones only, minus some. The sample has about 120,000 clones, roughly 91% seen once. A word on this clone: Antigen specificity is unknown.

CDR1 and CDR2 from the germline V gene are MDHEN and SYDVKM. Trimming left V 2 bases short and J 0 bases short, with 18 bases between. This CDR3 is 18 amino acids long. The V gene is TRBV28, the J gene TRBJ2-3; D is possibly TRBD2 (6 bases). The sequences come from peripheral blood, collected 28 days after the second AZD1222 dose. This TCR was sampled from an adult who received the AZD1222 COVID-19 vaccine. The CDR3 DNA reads TGTGCCAGCAGTTTAGCCGGCGAATCAGGGACTAGCACAGATACGCAGTATTTT. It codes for CASSLAGESGTSTDTQYF.